These T cell receptor beta chains were read from a single sample in a study of CD8 T cells in ankylosing spondylitis. TCRdb reprocessed the 5' RACE reads with MiXCR, giving one entry per CDR3 protein. The profile covers 150,000 to 200,000 distinct CDR3 sequences, with over 15% appearing a single time and approximately 4.3% taken by the ten largest. Sequencing was carried out using blood, either unsorted or a sorted T cell fraction (not recorded which). The receptors stem from a male donor between 10 and 30 years old with ankylosing spondylitis or in good health (not recorded which). The CDR3 runs from the conserved cysteine through the conserved F or W. The D gene is left open where the match is weak. A clone size is listed for some rows: how often the clone was seen (once, few, many), or a class if it is expanded.

d_gene	v_gene	len	j_gene	abundance	CDR3nt	CDR3aa
-	TRBV20-1	13	TRBJ2-7	-	TGCAGTGCTAGATCGAGGGTTGACTACGAGCAGTACTTC	CSARSRVDYEQYF
TRBD2	TRBV10-3	17	TRBJ2-1	-	TGTGCCATCAGTGATCGGCCTAGCGGGAGTCGGGGGAATGAGCAGTTCTTC	CAISDRPSGSRGNEQFF
TRBD1	TRBV19	13	TRBJ2-2	-	TGTGCCAGTAGGACAGGGGGCACGGGGGAGCTGTTTTTT	CASRTGGTGELFF
TRBD2	TRBV12-3/TRBV12-4	20	TRBJ2-3	-	TGTGCCAGCAGTGTAACACCGGGACTAGCGGGAGAGGGGGCCGGGCATACGCAGTATTTT	CASSVTPGLAGEGAGHTQYF
-	TRBV15	14	TRBJ1-5	many	TGTGCCACCAGCAGAGATCGGGGAGGGGGAAAGGCGCATTTT	CATSRDRGGGKAHF
-	TRBV4-1	14	TRBJ1-1	-	TGCGCCAGCAGCCAAGGCAGTATGCGCACTGAAGCTTTCTTT	CASSQGSMRTEAFF
TRBD2	TRBV6-5	17	TRBJ2-1	-	TGTGCCAGCAGTTACGCGGGACTAGCGGGAAGCAAAAATGAGCAGTTCTTC	CASSYAGLAGSKNEQFF
-	TRBV7-9	8	TRBJ2-1	many	TGTGCCAGTAATGAGCAGTTCTTC	CASNEQFF
TRBD1	TRBV7-9	14	TRBJ1-6	many	TGTGCCAGCAGCATGACAGGGCTGGGTTCACCCCTCCACTTT	CASSMTGLGSPLHF
TRBD1	TRBV2	14	TRBJ2-5	-	TGTGCCAGCATGAGGGTCCCGGGACAGGGGCCGCTAGCCTTC	CASMRVPGQGPLAF
-	TRBV7-9	16	TRBJ2-1	many	TGTGCCAGCAGCCCGACGGACGAAGGGCCCAGCAATGAGCAGTTCTTC	CASSPTDEGPSNEQFF
-	TRBV2	16	TRBJ2-2	many	TGTGCCAGCAGTGACGCCTTTAGGAGGGACACCGGGGAGCTGTTTTTT	CASSDAFRRDTGELFF
TRBD2	TRBV5-1	16	TRBJ2-7	many	TGCGCCAGCAGCTTGGGCGTGAGCGGGACCAGCTACGAGCAGTACTTC	CASSLGVSGTSYEQYF
TRBD2	TRBV19	17	TRBJ2-5	-	TGTGCCAGTAGTGAAAATATAGCGGGAGGGCCGGTAGAGACCCAGTACTTC	CASSENIAGGPVETQYF
TRBD2	TRBV5-1	15	TRBJ2-1	-	TGCGCCAGCAGCTTGGCCGGAGGGCGGGAGAGTGAGCAGTTCTTC	CASSLAGGRESEQFF
TRBD2	TRBV7-8	15	TRBJ2-2	many	TGTGCCAGCAGCCCCTTGGGGGGGAGGACCGGGGAGCTGTTTTTT	CASSPLGGRTGELFF